These 2 T cell receptor beta chains share one sample of origin, sequenced in a study of control samples from healthy donors and cancer patients. Clones were sequenced by immunoSEQ multiplex PCR, and TCRdb holds only the in-frame ones, with some missing. The table lists over 10,000 clones, around 92% of them singletons. Sequenced: PBMCs. The receptors stem from an elderly man with lung cancer.

V gene TRBV18 combines with J gene TRBJ2-2, with TRBD1 identical over 9 bases. V gave up 5 bases and J gave up 3 bases; unmatched junction bases: 4. Germline lookup yields CDR1 KGHSH and CDR2 LQKENI. The CDR3 contains 15 residues. CDR3 region: CASSVRTGDTGELFF. The CDR3, as DNA: TGTGCCAGCTCAGTGAGGACAGGGGACACCGGGGAGCTGTTTTTT.

The chain couples TRBV5-1 to TRBJ2-3; D might be TRBD2 (5 bases). The CDR3 consists of 13 residues. Germline V CDR1 and CDR2: SGHRS, YFSETQ. V was shortened by 5 bases and J by 6 bases, with 13 bases between the two germline ends. The CDR3 coding sequence is TGCGCCAGCAGATCCACCAGAGGGGATACGCAGTATTTT. Translating gives CASRSTRGDTQYF.